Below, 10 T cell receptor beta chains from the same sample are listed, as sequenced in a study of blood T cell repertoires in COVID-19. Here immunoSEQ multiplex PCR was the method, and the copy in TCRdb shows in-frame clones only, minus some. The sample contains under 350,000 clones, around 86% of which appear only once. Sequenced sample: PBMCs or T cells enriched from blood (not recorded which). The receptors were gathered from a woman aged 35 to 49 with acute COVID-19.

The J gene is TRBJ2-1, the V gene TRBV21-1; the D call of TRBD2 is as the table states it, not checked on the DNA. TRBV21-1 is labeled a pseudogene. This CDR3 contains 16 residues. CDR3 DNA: TGTGCCAGCAGCAAACTAACGCCGAGCTCCTACAATGAGCAGTTCTTC. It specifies CASSKLTPSSYNEQFF.

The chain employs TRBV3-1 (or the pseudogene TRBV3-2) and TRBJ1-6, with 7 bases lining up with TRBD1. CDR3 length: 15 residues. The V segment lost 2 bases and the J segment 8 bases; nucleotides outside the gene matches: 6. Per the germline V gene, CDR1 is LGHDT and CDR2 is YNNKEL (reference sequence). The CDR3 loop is CASSQIGGGYSPLHF. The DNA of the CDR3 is TGTGCCAGCAGCCAAATAGGGGGCGGGTATTCACCCCTCCACTTT.

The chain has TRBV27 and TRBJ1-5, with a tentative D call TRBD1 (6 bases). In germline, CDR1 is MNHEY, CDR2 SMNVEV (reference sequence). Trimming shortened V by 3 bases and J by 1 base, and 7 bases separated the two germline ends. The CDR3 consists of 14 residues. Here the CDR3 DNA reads TGTGCCAGCAGTTTTGACAGGAGCAATCAGCCCCAGCATTTT. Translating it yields CASSFDRSNQPQHF.

In nucleotides, the CDR3 is TGCGCCAGCAGCCAAGACAGGGGGATTTCACCCCTCCACTTT. Its protein is CASSQDRGISPLHF. The chain links TRBV4-3 to TRBJ1-6, with 7 positions matching TRBD1. The CDR3 is 14 amino acids. The trim removed 0 bases at V and 9 bases at J, leaving 2 bases unmatched. Looked up from germline, CDR1 is LGHNA and CDR2 is YSLEER.

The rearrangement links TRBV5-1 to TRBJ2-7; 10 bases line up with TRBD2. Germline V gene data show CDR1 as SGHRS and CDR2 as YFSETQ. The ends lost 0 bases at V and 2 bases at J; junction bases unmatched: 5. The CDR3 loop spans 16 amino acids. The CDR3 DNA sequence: TGCGCCAGCAGCTTGGGGTCTAGCGGGAGCCCCTACGAGCAGTACTTC. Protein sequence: CASSLGSSGSPYEQYF.

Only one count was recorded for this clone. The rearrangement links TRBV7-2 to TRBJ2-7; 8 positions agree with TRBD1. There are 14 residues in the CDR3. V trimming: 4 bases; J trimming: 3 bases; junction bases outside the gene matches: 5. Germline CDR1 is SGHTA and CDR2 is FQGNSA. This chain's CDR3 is CASSSRTGNYEQYF. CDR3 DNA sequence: TGTGCCAGCAGCTCGAGGACAGGGAACTACGAGCAGTACTTC.

CDR3 amino acids: CASSPRQGTYEKLFF. CDR3 DNA sequence: TGTGCCAGCAGCCCCCGACAGGGGACATACGAAAAACTGTTTTTT. The rearrangement uses TRBV7-8 and TRBJ1-4; 8 nucleotides align to TRBD1. V trimming: 5 bases; J trimming: 8 bases; junction bases outside the gene matches: 10. Germline lookup yields CDR1 SGHVS and CDR2 FQNEAQ. The CDR3 spans 15 residues.

This chain's CDR3 is CASSTPGTVYNSPLHF. In DNA, the CDR3 is TGTGCCAGCAGTACCCCAGGGACAGTTTATAATTCACCCCTCCACTTT. The genes are TRBV28 and TRBJ1-6; 7 bases match TRBD1. This CDR3 is 16 amino acids long. Unmatched junction bases numbered 8, after V lost 5 bases and J lost 4 bases. CDR1 and CDR2 from the germline V gene are MDHEN and SYDVKM.

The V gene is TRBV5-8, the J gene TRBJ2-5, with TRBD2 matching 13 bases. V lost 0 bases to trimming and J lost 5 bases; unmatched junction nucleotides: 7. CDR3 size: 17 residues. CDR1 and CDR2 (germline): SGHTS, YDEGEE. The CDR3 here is CASSLGTSGGLGETQYF. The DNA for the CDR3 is TGTGCCAGCAGCTTGGGGACTAGCGGGGGCCTCGGGGAGACCCAGTACTTC.

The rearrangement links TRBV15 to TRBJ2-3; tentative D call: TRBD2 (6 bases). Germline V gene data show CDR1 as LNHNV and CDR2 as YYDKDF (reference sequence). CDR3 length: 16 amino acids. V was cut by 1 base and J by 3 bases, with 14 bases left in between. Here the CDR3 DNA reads TGTGCCACCAGCAGAGTGGGCGGGGCTAAGACAGATACGCAGTATTTT. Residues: CATSRVGGAKTDTQYF.